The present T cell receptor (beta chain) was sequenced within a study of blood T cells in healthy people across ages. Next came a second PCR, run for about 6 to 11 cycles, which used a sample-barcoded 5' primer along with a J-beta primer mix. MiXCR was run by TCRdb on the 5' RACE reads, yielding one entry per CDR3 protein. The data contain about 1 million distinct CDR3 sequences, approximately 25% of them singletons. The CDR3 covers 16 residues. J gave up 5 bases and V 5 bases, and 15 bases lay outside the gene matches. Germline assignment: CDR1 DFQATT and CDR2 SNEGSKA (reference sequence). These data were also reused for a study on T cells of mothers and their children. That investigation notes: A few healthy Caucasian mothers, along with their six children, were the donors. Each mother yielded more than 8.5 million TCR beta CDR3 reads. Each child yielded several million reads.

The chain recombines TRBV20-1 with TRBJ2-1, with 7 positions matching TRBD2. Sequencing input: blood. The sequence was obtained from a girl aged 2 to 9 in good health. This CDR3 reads CSAEGGRLAVDNEQFF. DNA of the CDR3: TGCAGTGCTGAGGGAGGGAGGCTAGCGGTAGACAATGAGCAGTTCTTC.